Below, 8 T cell receptor beta chains from the same sample are listed, as sequenced in a study of T cell responses to AZD1222 COVID-19 vaccine. TCRdb's table, derived via immunoSEQ multiplex PCR, lists solely in-frame clones and lacks some. The sample consists of 150,000 or so clones, less than 90% of them appearing once. The sequences come from peripheral blood, collected on day 0 of AZD1222 vaccination. Receptors originate from an adult in good health.

This sequence joins TRBV29-1 and TRBJ2-1; 14 positions agree with TRBD2. Trimming at V came to 6 bases and at J to 9 bases, leaving 7 bases not matched to a gene. The CDR3 consists of 14 residues. Germline V gene data show CDR1 as SQVTM and CDR2 as ANQGSEA. CDR3 bases: TGCAGCGTGCGACTAGCGGGGGGGCTCAGTGAGCAGTTCTTC. This sequence encodes CSVRLAGGLSEQFF.

This clone occurred once. The chain uses TRBV6-5 and TRBJ1-5, with 7 bases that match TRBD1. CDR1 and CDR2 (germline): MNHEY, SVGAGI. The CDR3 extends over 14 amino acids. Germline trimming cut 8 bases from V and 0 bases from J; bases unmatched to any gene: 4. The CDR3 nucleotides are TGTGCCAGCTCGGGACAGAGTAGCAATCAGCCCCAGCATTTT. Its translation: CASSGQSSNQPQHF.

The CDR3 coding sequence is TGTGCCAGCAGTCAGGACAGTACGTATAATTCACCCCTCCACTTT. This codes for CASSQDSTYNSPLHF. This chain links TRBV2 with TRBJ1-6, with D possibly TRBD1 on 6 matching bases. There are 15 residues in the CDR3. Germline V lookup: CDR1 SNHLY, CDR2 FYNNEI. Trimming removed 5 bases from V and 4 bases from J, with 12 bases in between.

V usage is TRBV5-1 and J usage is TRBJ2-5; 9 bases match TRBD2. The CDR3 is made up of 16 amino acids. Germline trimming cut 1 base from V and 5 bases from J; bases unmatched to any gene: 9. Germline assignment: CDR1 SGHRS and CDR2 YFSETQ. The CDR3 DNA follows: TGCGCCAGCAGCTTGCTGCAAGCGGGGGGCCGGGAGACCCAGTACTTC. It encodes CASSLLQAGGRETQYF.

This chain links TRBV5-1 with TRBJ2-3; maybe TRBD2 (6 bases). CDR1 SGHRS and CDR2 YFSETQ come from the germline V gene. The CDR3 has 16 amino acids. V was shortened by 4 bases and J by 2 bases, with 17 bases between the two germline ends. CDR3 nucleotide sequence: TGCGCCAGCAGCCCGCCGGGAGATCAAGTCACAGATACGCAGTATTTT. It yields the protein CASSPPGDQVTDTQYF.

This CDR3 is CASSVRDQPQHF. CDR3 coding DNA: TGTGCCAGCAGCGTCAGGGATCAGCCCCAGCATTTT. The J gene is TRBJ1-5, the V gene TRBV5-6; possible D gene TRBD1, 5 bases. The CDR3 length is 12 residues. The V and J ends lost 4 bases and 5 bases respectively, with 7 bases between them. The V gene's germline CDR1 is SGHDT and CDR2 YYEEEE.

This clone is a singleton in its sample. The V call is TRBV21-1, the J call TRBJ2-2; the D segment call TRBD1 is taken from the table without a DNA check. TRBV21-1 is termed a pseudogene. There are 14 residues in the CDR3. CDR3 bases: TGTGCCAGAAAAAGGGGGGACAGGACCGGAGAGCTGTTTTTT. This gives the protein CARKRGDRTGELFF.

CDR3 protein: CASTAGGNYGYTF. The CDR3 DNA sequence: TGTGCCAGCACCGCCGGGGGGAACTATGGCTACACCTTC. The J gene is TRBJ1-2, the V gene TRBV11-2, with a weak D call TRBD1 (5 bases). CDR1 SGHAT and CDR2 FQNNGV come from the germline V gene. This CDR3 is built from 13 residues. V lost 7 bases to trimming and J lost 2 bases, with 11 bases between them.